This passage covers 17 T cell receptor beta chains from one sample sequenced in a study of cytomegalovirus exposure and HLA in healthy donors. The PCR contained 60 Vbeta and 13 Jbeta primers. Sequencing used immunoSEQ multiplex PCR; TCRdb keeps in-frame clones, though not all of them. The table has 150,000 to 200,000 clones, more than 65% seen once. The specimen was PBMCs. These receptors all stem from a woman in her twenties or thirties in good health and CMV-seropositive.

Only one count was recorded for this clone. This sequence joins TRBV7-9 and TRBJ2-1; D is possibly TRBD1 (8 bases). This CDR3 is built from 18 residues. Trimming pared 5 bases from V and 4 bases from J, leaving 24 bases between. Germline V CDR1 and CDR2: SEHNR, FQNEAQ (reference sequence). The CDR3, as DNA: TGTGCCAGCAGCATACCAGGGGGGGGGACAGGAGATTACAATGAGCAGTTCTTC. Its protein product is CASSIPGGGTGDYNEQFF.

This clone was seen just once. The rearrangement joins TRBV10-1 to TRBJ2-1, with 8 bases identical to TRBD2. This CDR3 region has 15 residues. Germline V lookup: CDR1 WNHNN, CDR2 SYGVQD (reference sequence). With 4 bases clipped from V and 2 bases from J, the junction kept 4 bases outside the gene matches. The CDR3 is CASSGEAGAYNEQFF. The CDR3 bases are TGCGCCAGCAGTGGCGAAGCGGGGGCCTACAATGAGCAGTTCTTC.

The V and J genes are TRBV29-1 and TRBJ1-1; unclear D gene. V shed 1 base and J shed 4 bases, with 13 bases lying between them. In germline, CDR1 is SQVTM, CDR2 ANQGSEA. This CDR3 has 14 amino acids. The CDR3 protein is CSVEVGRAGTEAFF. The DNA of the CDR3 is TGCAGCGTTGAAGTTGGTAGGGCGGGCACTGAAGCTTTCTTT.

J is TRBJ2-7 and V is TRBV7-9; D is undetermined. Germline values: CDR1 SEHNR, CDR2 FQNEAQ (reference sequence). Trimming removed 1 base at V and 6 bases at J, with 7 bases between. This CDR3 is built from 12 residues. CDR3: CASSLETSEQYF. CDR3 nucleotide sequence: TGTGCCAGCAGCTTAGAAACCAGCGAGCAGTACTTC. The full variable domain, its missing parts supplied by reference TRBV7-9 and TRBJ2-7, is DTGVSQNPRHKITKRGQNVTFRCDPISEHNRLYWYRQTLGQGPEFLTYFQNEAQLEKSRLLSDRFSAERPKGSFSTLEIQRTEQGDSAMYLCASSLETSEQYFGPGTRLTVT.

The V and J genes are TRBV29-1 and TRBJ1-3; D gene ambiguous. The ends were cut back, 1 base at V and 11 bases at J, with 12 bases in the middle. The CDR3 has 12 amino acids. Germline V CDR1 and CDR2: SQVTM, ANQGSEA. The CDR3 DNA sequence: TGCAGCGTTGAAGTCAAACCAGGCTCCATATATTTT. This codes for CSVEVKPGSIYF.

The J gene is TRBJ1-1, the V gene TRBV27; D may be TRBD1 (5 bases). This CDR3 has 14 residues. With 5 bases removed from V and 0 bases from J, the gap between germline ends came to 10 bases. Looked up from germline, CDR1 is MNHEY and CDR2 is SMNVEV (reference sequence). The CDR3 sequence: CASSQTVLNTEAFF. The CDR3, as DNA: TGTGCCAGCAGTCAGACAGTCCTGAACACTGAAGCTTTCTTT.

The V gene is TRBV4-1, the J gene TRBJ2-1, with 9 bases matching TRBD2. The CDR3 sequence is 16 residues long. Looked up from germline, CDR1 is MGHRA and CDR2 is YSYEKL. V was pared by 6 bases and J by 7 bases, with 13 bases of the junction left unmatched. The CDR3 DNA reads TGCGCCAGCAGATCATGGCGGGGGGGCCTGACTAATGAGCAGTTCTTC. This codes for CASRSWRGGLTNEQFF.

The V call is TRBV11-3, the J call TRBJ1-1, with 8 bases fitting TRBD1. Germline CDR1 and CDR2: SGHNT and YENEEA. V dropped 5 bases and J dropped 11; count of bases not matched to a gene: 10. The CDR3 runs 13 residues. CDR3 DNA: TGTGCCAGCAGCGATTATGGACAGGGATGGGCTTTCTTT. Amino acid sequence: CASSDYGQGWAFF. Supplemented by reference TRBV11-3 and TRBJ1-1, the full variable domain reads EAGVVQSPRYKIIEKKQPVAFWCNPISGHNTLYWYLQNLGQGPELLIRYENEEAVDDSQLPKDRFSAERLKGVDSTLKIQPAELGDSAVYLCASSDYGQGWAFFGQGTRLTVV.

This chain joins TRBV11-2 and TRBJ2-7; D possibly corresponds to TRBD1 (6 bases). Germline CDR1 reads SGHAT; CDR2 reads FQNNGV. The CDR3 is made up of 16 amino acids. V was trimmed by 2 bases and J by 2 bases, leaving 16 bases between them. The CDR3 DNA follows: TGTGCCAGCAGCTTAAGAGCGTCAGGGGTTGCCTACGAGCAGTACTTC. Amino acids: CASSLRASGVAYEQYF.

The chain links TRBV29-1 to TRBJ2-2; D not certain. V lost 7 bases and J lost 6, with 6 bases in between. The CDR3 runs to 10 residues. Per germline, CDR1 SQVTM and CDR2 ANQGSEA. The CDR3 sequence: CSARSGELFF. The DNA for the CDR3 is TGCAGCGCCCGGTCCGGGGAGCTGTTTTTT.

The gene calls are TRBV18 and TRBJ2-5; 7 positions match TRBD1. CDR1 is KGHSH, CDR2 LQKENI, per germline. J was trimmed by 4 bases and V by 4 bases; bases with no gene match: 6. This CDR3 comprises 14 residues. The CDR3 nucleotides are TGTGCCAGCTCACTGACAGGGTTGGGAGAGACCCAGTACTTC. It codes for CASSLTGLGETQYF.

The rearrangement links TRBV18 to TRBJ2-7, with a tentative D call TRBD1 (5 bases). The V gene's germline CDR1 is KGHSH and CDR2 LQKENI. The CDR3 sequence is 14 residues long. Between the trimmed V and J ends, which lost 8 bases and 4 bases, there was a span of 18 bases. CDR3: CASQSTVTDYEQYF. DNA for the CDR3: TGTGCCAGCCAGTCGACCGTGACAGATTACGAGCAGTACTTC. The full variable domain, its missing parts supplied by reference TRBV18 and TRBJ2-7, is NAGVMQNPRHLVRRRGQEARLRCSPMKGHSHVYWYRQLPEEGLKFMVYLQKENIIDESGMPKERFSAEFPKEGPSILRIQQVVRGDSAAYFCASQSTVTDYEQYFGPGTRLTVT.

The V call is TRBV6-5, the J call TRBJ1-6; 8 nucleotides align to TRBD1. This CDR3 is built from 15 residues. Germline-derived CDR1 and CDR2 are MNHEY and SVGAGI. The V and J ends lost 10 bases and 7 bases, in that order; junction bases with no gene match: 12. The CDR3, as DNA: TGTGCCACCTTTCCGACAGGGGCCGGCAATTCACCCCTCCACTTT. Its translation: CATFPTGAGNSPLHF.

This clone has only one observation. CDR3 residues: CASSQEGRGAANTGELFF. CDR3 nucleotide sequence: TGCGCCAGCAGCCAAGAAGGGAGAGGCGCCGCGAACACCGGGGAGCTGTTTTTT. The chain couples TRBV4-3 to TRBJ2-2; D may be TRBD2 (5 bases). Per the germline V gene, CDR1 is LGHNA and CDR2 is YSLEER. V shed 0 bases and J shed 0 bases, with 14 bases lying between them. CDR3 length: 18 amino acids.

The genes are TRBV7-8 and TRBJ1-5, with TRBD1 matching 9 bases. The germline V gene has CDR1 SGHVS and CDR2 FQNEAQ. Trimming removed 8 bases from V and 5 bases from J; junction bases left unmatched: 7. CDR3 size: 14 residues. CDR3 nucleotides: TGTGCCAGCCGCCGGGACAGGGCCGATCAGCCCCAGCATTTT. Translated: CASRRDRADQPQHF.

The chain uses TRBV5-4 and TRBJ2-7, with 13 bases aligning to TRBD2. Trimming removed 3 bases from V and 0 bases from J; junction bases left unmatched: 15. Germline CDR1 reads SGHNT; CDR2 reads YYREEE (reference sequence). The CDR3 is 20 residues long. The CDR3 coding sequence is TGTGCCAGCAGCTACCGGACTAGCGGGGGACTAAGAAAAGACTCCTACGAGCAGTACTTC. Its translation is CASSYRTSGGLRKDSYEQYF.

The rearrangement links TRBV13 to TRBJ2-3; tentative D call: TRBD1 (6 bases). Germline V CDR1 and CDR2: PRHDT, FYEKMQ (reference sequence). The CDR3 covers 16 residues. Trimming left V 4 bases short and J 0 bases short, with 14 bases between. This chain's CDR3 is CASSSWTETSTDTQYF. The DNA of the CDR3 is TGTGCCAGCAGCTCCTGGACAGAGACTAGCACAGATACGCAGTATTTT.